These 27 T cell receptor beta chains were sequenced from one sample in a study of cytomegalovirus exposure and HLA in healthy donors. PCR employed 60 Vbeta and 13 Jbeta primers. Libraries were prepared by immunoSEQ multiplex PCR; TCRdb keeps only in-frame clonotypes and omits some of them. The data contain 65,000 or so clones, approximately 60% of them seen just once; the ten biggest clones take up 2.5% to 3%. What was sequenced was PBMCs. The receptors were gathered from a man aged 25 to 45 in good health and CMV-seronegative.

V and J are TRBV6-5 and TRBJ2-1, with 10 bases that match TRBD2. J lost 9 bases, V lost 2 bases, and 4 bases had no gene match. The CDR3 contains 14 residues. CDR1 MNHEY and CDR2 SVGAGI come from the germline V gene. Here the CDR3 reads CASSYRAGGSEQFF. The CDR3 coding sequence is TGTGCCAGCAGTTACCGAGCGGGAGGGAGTGAGCAGTTCTTC.

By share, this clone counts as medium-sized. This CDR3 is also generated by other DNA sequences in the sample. CDR3 nucleotides: TGTGCCAGCAGTGCGGGGTACGAGCAGTACTTC. As protein: CASSAGYEQYF. The chain has TRBV6-5 and TRBJ2-7, with a tentative D call TRBD2 (6 bases). Trimming shortened V by 5 bases and J by 4 bases, and 6 bases separated the two germline ends. CDR1 is MNHEY and CDR2 is SVGAGI in the germline V gene. This CDR3 is built from 11 residues.

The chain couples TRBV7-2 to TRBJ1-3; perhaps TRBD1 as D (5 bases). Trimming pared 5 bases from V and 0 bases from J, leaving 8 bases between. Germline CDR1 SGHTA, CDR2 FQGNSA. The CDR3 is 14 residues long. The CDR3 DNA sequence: TGTGCCAGCAGCCCCGACAGCTCTGGAAACACCATATATTTT. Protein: CASSPDSSGNTIYF.

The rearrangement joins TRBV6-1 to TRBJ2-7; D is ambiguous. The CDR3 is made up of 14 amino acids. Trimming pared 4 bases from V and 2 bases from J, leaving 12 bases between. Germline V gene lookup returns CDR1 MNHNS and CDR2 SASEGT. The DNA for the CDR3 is TGTGCCAGCAGTGCGGTCCACCCCGCCTACGAGCAGTACTTC. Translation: CASSAVHPAYEQYF.

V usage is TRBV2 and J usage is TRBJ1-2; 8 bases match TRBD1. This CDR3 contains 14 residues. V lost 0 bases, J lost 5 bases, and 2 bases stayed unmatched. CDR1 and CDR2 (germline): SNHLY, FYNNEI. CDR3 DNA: TGTGCCAGCAGTGAAGCAGGGACAGGATATGGCTACACCTTC. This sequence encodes CASSEAGTGYGYTF.

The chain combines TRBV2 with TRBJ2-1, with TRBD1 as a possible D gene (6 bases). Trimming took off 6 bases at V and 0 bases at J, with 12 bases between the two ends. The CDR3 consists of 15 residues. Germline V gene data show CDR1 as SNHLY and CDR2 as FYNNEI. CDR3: CASSEGVSSYNEQFF. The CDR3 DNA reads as TGTGCCAGCAGCGAGGGGGTGAGCTCCTACAATGAGCAGTTCTTC.

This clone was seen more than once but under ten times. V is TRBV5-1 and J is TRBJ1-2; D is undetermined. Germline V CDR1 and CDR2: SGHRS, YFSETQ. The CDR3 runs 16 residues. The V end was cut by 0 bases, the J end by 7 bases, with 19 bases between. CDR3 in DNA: TGCGCCAGCAGCTTGGCGGGTCTCTCCCGGTCGGGTGGCTACACCTTC. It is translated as CASSLAGLSRSGGYTF.

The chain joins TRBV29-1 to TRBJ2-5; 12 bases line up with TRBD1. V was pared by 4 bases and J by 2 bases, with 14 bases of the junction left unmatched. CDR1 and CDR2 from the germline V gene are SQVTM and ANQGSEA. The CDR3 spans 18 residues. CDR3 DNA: TGCAGCGTTGGGCGGGACAGGGGGCGCGTGGGGGGACAAGAGACCCAGTACTTC. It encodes CSVGRDRGRVGGQETQYF.

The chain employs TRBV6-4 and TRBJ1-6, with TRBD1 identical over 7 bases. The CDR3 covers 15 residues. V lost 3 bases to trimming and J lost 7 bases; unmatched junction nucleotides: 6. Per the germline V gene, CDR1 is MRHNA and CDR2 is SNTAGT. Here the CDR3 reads CASSEWWDSNSPLHF. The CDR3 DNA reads TGTGCCAGCAGTGAATGGTGGGACAGCAATTCACCCCTCCACTTT.

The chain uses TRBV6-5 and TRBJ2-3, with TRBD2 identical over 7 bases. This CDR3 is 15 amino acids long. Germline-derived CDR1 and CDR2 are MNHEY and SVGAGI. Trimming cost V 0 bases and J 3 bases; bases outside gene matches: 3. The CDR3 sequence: CASSYSWGGTDTQYF. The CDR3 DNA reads TGTGCCAGCAGTTACTCGTGGGGGGGAACAGATACGCAGTATTTT.

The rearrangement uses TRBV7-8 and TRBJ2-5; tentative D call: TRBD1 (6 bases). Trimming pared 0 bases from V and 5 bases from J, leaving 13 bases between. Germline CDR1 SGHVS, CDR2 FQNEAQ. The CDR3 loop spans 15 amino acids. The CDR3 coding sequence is TGTGCCAGCAGCTTAGCCCTTACAGGGTCGGAGACCCAGTACTTC. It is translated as CASSLALTGSETQYF.

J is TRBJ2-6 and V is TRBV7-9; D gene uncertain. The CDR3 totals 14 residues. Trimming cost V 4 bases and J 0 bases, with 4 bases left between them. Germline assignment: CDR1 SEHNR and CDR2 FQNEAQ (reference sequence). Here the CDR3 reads CASSSSSGANVLTF. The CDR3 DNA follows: TGTGCCAGCAGCTCTTCCTCTGGGGCCAACGTCCTGACTTTC.

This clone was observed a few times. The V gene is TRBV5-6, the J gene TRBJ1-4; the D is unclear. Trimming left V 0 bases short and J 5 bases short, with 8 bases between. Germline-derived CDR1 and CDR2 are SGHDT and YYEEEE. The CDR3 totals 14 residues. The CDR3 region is CASSLATVNEKLFF. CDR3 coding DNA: TGTGCCAGCAGCTTGGCCACGGTGAATGAAAAACTGTTTTTT.

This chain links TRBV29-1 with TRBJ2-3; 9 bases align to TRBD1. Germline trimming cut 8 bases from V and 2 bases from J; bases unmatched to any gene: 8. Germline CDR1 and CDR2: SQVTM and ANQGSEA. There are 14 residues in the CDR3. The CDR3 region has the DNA TGCAGCAGTCGGGCACAGGGGGCCACAGATACGCAGTATTTT. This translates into CSSRAQGATDTQYF.

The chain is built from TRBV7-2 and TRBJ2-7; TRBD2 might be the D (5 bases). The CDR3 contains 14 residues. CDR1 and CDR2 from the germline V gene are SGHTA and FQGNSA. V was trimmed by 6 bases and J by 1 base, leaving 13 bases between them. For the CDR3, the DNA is TGTGCCAGCAGTGAGGGTTCAATATCCTACGAGCAGTACTTC. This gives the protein CASSEGSISYEQYF.

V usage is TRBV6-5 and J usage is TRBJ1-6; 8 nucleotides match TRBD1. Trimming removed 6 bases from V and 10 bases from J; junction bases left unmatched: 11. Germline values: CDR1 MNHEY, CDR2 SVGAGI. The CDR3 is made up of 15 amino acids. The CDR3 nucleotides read TGTGCCAGCAGCACGGGACAGGCTTCGAGGTCACCCCTCCACTTT. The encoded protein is CASSTGQASRSPLHF.

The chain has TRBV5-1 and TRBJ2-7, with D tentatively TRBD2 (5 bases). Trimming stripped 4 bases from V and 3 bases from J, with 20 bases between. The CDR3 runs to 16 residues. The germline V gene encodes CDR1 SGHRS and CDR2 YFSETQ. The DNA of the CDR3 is TGCGCCAGCAGCGGAAACGAGCCGCTCCGGGGCTACGAGCAGTACTTC. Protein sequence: CASSGNEPLRGYEQYF.

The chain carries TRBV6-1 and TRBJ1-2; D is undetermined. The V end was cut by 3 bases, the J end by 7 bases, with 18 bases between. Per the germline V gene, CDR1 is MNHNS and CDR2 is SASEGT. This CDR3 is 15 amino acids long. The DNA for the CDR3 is TGTGCCAGCAGTGACCCCGACCCGGGTTCCCGTGGCTACACCTTC. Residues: CASSDPDPGSRGYTF.

CDR3 DNA sequence: TGTGCCTGGAGTTCCCTCCGAGGGGGCCAGAATGAGCAGTTCTTC. Translated: CAWSSLRGGQNEQFF. The rearrangement uses TRBV30 and TRBJ2-1; 7 positions match TRBD1. V dropped 2 bases and J dropped 7; count of bases not matched to a gene: 11. Germline CDR1 is GTSNPN and CDR2 is SVGIG (reference sequence). There are 15 residues in the CDR3.

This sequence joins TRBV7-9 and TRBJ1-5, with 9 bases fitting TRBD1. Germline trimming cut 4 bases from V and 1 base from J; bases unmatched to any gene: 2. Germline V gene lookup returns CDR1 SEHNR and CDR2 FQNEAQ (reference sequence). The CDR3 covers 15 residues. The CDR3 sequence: CASSSGTGSNQPQHF. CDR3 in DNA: TGTGCCAGCAGCTCCGGGACAGGGAGCAATCAGCCCCAGCATTTT.

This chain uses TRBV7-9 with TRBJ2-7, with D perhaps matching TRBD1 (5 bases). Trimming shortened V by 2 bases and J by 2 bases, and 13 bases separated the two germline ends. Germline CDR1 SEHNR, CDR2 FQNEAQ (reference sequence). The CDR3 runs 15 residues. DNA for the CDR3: TGTGCCAGCAGCTTACGGGCCGCAGGGACCTACGAGCAGTACTTC. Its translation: CASSLRAAGTYEQYF. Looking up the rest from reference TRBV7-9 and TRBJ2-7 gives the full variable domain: DTGVSQNPRHKITKRGQNVTFRCDPISEHNRLYWYRQTLGQGPEFLTYFQNEAQLEKSRLLSDRFSAERPKGSFSTLEIQRTEQGDSAMYLCASSLRAAGTYEQYFGPGTRLTVT.

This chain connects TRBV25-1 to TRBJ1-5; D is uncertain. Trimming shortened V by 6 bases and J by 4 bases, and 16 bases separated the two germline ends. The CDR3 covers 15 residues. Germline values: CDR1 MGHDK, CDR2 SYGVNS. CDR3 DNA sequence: TGTGCCAGCAGCGGCGTCCCGGGTATTAATCAGCCCCAGCATTTT. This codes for CASSGVPGINQPQHF.

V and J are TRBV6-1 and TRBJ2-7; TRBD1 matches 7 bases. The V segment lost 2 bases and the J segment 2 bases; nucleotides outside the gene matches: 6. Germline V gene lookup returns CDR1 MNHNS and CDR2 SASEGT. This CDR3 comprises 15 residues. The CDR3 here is CASSEPWDSAYEQYF. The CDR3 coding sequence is TGTGCCAGCAGTGAACCCTGGGACAGCGCCTACGAGCAGTACTTC.

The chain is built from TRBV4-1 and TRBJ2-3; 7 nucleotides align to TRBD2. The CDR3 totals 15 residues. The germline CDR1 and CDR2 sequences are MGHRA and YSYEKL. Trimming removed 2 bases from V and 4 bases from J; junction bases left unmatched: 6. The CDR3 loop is CASSQNPREPDTQYF. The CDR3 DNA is TGCGCCAGCAGCCAAAACCCGCGGGAGCCAGATACGCAGTATTTT.

Here the CDR3 DNA reads TGTGCCAGCAGCCGAGCACAGGGGGCAATCTACGAGCAGTACTTC. Protein product: CASSRAQGAIYEQYF. This chain uses TRBV7-9 with TRBJ2-7, with TRBD1 matching 9 bases. Trimming removed 5 bases from V and 3 bases from J; junction bases left unmatched: 8. CDR3 length equals 15 residues. Germline CDR1 is SEHNR and CDR2 is FQNEAQ (reference sequence). The full variable domain, rest sourced from reference TRBV7-9 and TRBJ2-7, is DTGVSQNPRHKITKRGQNVTFRCDPISEHNRLYWYRQTLGQGPEFLTYFQNEAQLEKSRLLSDRFSAERPKGSFSTLEIQRTEQGDSAMYLCASSRAQGAIYEQYFGPGTRLTVT.

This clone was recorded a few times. CDR3 amino acids: CASREGQNINQPQHF. In DNA form, the CDR3 reads TGTGCCAGCAGAGAGGGTCAGAACATCAATCAGCCCCAGCATTTT. The chain recombines TRBV6-5 with TRBJ1-5; D remains ambiguous. The CDR3 extends over 15 amino acids. From germline, CDR1 is MNHEY and CDR2 SVGAGI. Trimming removed 6 bases from V and 3 bases from J, with 15 bases in between.

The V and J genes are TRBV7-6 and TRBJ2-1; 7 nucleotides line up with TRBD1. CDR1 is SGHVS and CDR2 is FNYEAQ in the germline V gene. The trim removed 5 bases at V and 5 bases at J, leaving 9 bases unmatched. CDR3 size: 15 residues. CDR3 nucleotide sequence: TGTGCCAGCAGCCCCCGACAGGGTCGACACAATGAGCAGTTCTTC. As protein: CASSPRQGRHNEQFF.